A single sample gave rise to the 9 T cell receptor beta chains below, sequenced in a study of tissue T cells after allogeneic stem cell transplantation. Time point of the sample: mouse harvest day 7 after allogeneic transplant. Each mouse received 10^7 T-cell-depleted marrow cells plus 10^6 splenic CD5+ T cells by tail vein. Using immunoSEQ multiplex PCR, the repertoire was profiled, and TCRdb retains in-frame clones only, with some absent. The sample has roughly 7,300 clones; approximately 52% are singletons. Input material: lymph node tissue. The receptors stem from a female BALB/c mouse given C57BL/6 T cells with graft-versus-host disease after an allogeneic hematopoietic cell transplant.

Concerning this clone: The listed genes are named as in mouse. The missing CDR3 end, 1 residue past where the read stops, is filled in from the germline J gene. The V gene is TRBV26, the J gene TRBJ2-2; no clear D gene. This CDR3 has 15 residues. Looked up from germline, CDR1 is KGHPV and CDR2 is FQNQEV (reference sequence). V lost 1 base and J lost 0, with 6 bases in between. CDR3 DNA (partial): TGTGCCAGCAGTCTGTACCAGGCAAACACCGGGCAGCTCTAC. Translating it yields CASSLYQANTGQLY. The entire CDR3 protein is CASSLYQANTGQLYF. Full variable domain (remainder filled in from reference TRBV26 and TRBJ2-2): NSKVIQTPRYLVKGQGQKAKMRCIPEKGHPVVFWYQQNKNNEFKFLINFQNQEVLQQIDMTEKRFSAECPSNSPCSLEIQSSEAGDSALYLCASSLYQANTGQLYFGEGSKLTVL.

A remark on this clone: Mouse gene names and germline throughout. The CDR3 extends 1 residue past the end of the read, so its final part is completed from the germline J gene. This chain connects TRBV26 to TRBJ1-4, with 10 positions matching TRBD1. Germline lookup yields CDR1 KGHPV and CDR2 FQNQEV (reference sequence). The CDR3 has 15 residues. V dropped 4 bases and J dropped 3; count of bases not matched to a gene: 2. The part of the CDR3 DNA that was read is TGTGCCAGCAGTCCGGGACAGGGGACCAACGAAAGATTATTT. Residues: CASSPGQGTNERLF. The whole CDR3 sequence reads CASSPGQGTNERLFF.

Comment on this clone: Gene labels here are mouse ones. The DNA ends 1 residue before the CDR3 does, and the rest of the CDR3 is filled in from the germline J gene. V usage is TRBV16 and J usage is TRBJ2-7; tentatively, D is TRBD1 or TRBD2 (5 bases each). From germline, CDR1 is SGHSA and CDR2 FRNQAP. CDR3 size: 14 residues. V shed 0 bases and J shed 5 bases, with 11 bases lying between them. This CDR3 is CASSLEGRRDEQYF. Incomplete CDR3 DNA: TGTGCAAGCAGCTTAGAGGGGCGCAGGGATGAACAGTAC.

This clone was recorded a few times. Each gene name is a mouse one. Read data end 1 residue before the CDR3 end; the end is taken from the germline J gene. The chain carries TRBV26 and TRBJ1-2, with 7 bases that match TRBD1. Germline V gene data show CDR1 as KGHPV and CDR2 as FQNQEV (reference sequence). The CDR3 consists of 14 residues. With V trimmed by 4 bases and J by 0 bases, 2 bases remained unmatched. CDR3 residues: CASSRQGANSDYTF. CDR3 bases read: TGTGCCAGCAGTCGACAGGGAGCAAACTCCGACTACACC. The variable domain in full, with the rest retrieved from reference TRBV26 and TRBJ1-2, is NSKVIQTPRYLVKGQGQKAKMRCIPEKGHPVVFWYQQNKNNEFKFLINFQNQEVLQQIDMTEKRFSAECPSNSPCSLEIQSSEAGDSALYLCASSRQGANSDYTFGSGTRLLVI.

Concerning this clone itself: The gene names given are mouse names. The CDR3 extends 1 residue past the end of the read, so its final part is completed from the germline J gene. V usage is TRBV1 and J usage is TRBJ1-2; TRBD1 is a possible D gene (6 bases). Trimming removed 0 bases from V and 0 bases from J, with 8 bases in between. The CDR3 contains 15 residues. Per germline, CDR1 NSQYPW and CDR2 LRSPGD (reference sequence). This chain's CDR3 is CTCSAEHRANSDYTF. The CDR3 bases that were read are TGCACCTGCAGTGCAGAGCACAGGGCAAACTCCGACTACACC.

In this sample, this clone turned up once. Mouse gene names and germline throughout. The DNA ends 1 residue before the CDR3 does, and the rest of the CDR3 is filled in from the germline J gene. This sequence joins TRBV3 and TRBJ2-3; D possibly matches TRBD1 or TRBD2 (5 bases each). The V end lost 1 base, the J end lost 0 bases, and 5 bases lay between the germline ends. The germline V gene has CDR1 SNHLY and CDR2 FYNGKV (reference sequence). The CDR3 loop spans 14 amino acids. The covered CDR3 bases are TGTGCCAGCAGCTTAGGGGGGAGTGCAGAAACGCTGTAT. This gives the protein CASSLGGSAETLY. The whole CDR3 reads CASSLGGSAETLYF.

This clone appeared a few times. Genes here carry mouse names. The read falls 1 residue short of the CDR3 end, and the missing part is taken from the germline J gene. This sequence joins TRBV15 and TRBJ1-1; no firm D call. The germline CDR1 and CDR2 sequences are SGHND and FRSKSL. The CDR3 contains 12 residues. Between the trimmed V and J ends, which lost 7 bases and 1 base, there was a span of 7 bases. Partial CDR3 DNA: TGTGCCAGCACCGCAGGGAACACAGAAGTCTTC. Translating gives CASTAGNTEVF. The full CDR3 sequence reads CASTAGNTEVFF.

As regards this clone: The genes are named according to mouse. The read falls 1 residue short of the CDR3 end, and the missing part is taken from the germline J gene. The chain uses TRBV1 and TRBJ2-4, with 8 bases fitting TRBD1. In germline, CDR1 is NSQYPW, CDR2 LRSPGD (reference sequence). Trimming took 1 base from V and 0 from J; bases not matched to a gene: 0. CDR3 length: 15 residues. The CDR3 sequence: CTCSAGTGSQNTLYF. Partial CDR3 DNA: TGCACCTGCAGTGCAGGGACAGGGAGTCAAAACACCTTGTAC.

A word on this clone: Mouse gene names and germline throughout. The CDR3 goes on 1 residue after the read ends, and that part is filled in from the germline J gene. This chain connects TRBV13-2 to TRBJ1-1; the D is unclear. This CDR3 has 13 amino acids. The germline V gene encodes CDR1 NNHNN and CDR2 SYGAGS (reference sequence). V dropped 0 bases and J dropped 0 bases, with 3 bases sitting between them. CDR3 loop: CASGDDANTEVFF. CDR3 DNA, as far as it was read: TGTGCCAGCGGTGATGATGCAAACACAGAAGTCTTC.